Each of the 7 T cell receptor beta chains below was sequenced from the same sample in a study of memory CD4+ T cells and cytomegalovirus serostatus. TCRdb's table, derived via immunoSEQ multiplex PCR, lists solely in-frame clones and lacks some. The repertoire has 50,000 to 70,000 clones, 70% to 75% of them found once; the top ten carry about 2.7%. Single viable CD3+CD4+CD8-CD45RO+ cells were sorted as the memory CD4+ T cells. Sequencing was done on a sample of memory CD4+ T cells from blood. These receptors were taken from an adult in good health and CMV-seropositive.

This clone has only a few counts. CDR3 residues: CASRSGTSREQYF. CDR3 sequence (DNA): TGTGCCAGCAGGTCCGGGACCTCACGAGAGCAGTACTTC. This chain joins TRBV6-5 and TRBJ2-7; the D gene could be TRBD1 or TRBD2 (5 bases each). This CDR3 spans 13 amino acids. Germline lookup yields CDR1 MNHEY and CDR2 SVGAGI. The germline V and J ends were trimmed by 6 bases and 7 bases, with 16 bases remaining between them.

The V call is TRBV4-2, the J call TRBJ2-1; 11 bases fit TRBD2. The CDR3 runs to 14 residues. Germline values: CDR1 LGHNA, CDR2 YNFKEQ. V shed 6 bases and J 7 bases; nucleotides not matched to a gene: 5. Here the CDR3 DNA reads TGTGCCAGCAGTCTGACTAGCGGGGCTAATGAGCAGTTCTTC. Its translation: CASSLTSGANEQFF.

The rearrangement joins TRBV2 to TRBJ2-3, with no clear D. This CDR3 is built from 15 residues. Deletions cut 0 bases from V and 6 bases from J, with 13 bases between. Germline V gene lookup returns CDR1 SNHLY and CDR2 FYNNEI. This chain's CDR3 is CASSEALLSSDTQYF. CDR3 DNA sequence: TGTGCCAGCAGTGAAGCGCTTCTGTCAAGTGATACGCAGTATTTT.

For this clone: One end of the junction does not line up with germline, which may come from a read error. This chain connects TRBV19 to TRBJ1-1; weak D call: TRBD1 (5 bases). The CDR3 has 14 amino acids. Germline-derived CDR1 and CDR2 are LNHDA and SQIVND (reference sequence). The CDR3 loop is CASSIGRGPGIAFF. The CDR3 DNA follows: TGTGCCAGTAGCATAGGAAGGGGACCGGGGATAGCTTTCTTT.

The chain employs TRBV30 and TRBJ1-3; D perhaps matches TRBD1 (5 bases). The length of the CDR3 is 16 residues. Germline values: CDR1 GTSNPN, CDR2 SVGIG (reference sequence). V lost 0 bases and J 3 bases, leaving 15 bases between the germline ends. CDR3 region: CAWSVRGVTGGNTIYF. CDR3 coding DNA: TGTGCCTGGAGTGTACGGGGCGTCACTGGTGGAAACACCATATATTTT. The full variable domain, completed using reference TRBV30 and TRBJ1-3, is SQTIHQWPATLVQPVGSPLSLECTVEGTSNPNLYWYRQAAGRGLQLLFYSVGIGQISSEVPQNLSASRPQDRQFILSSKKLLLSDSGFYLCAWSVRGVTGGNTIYFGEGSWLTVV.

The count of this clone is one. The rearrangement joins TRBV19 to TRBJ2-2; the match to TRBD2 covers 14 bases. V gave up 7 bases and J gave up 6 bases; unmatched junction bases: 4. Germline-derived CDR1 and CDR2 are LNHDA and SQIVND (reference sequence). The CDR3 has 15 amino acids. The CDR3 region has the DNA TGTGCCAGTACTCCGGGACTAGCGGGGGCCGGGGAGCTGTTTTTT. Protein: CASTPGLAGAGELFF. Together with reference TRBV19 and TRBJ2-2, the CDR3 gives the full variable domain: DGGITQSPKYLFRKEGQNVTLSCEQNLNHDAMYWYRQDPGQGLRLIYYSQIVNDFQKGDIAEGYSVSREKKESFPLTVTSAQKNPTAFYLCASTPGLAGAGELFFGEGSRLTVL.

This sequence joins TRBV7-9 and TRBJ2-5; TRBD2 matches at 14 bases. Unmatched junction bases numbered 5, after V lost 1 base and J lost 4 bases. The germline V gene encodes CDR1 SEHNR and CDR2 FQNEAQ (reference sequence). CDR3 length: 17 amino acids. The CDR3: CASSLEGGLAGGETQYF. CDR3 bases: TGTGCCAGCAGCTTAGAAGGAGGACTAGCGGGAGGAGAGACCCAGTACTTC.